Sequencing of this T cell receptor (beta chain) was carried out in a study of cytomegalovirus exposure and HLA in healthy donors. Between the trimmed V and J ends, which lost 0 bases and 1 base, there was a span of 22 bases. In germline, CDR1 is MGHRA, CDR2 YSYEKL. The CDR3 consists of 20 residues. The study ran its PCR with 60 Vbeta and 13 Jbeta primers. TCRdb's table, derived via immunoSEQ multiplex PCR, lists solely in-frame clones and lacks some. The sample has around 150,000 clones; under 90% are singletons. General study findings and limits: Data from an earlier analysis indicated that most TCR beta V segments were productive either about 87% or about 30% of the time.

In its sample, this clone was seen a few times. Its target is not known. V is TRBV4-1 and J is TRBJ1-5, with D maybe TRBD1 (6 bases). The sequenced sample consisted of PBMCs. This clonotype was obtained from a man between 25 and 39 years old in good health and CMV-seronegative. CDR3 nucleotide sequence: TGCGCCAGCAGCCAAGACCACCTGACAGGACCCTTTCAAAGCAATCAGCCCCAGCATTTT. Its protein is CASSQDHLTGPFQSNQPQHF.